Below, 29 T cell receptor beta chains from the same sample are listed, as sequenced in a study of breast tumors, draining lymph nodes, adjacent tissues. Via MiXCR, TCRdb re-called the multiplex PCR reads, giving one row per CDR3 protein. The table records about 80,000 distinct CDR3 sequences, 15% to 20% of them present only once. The lymph nodes were axillary draining lymph nodes from breast cancer patients. Sequences were obtained from axillary lymph node tissue. The source is a female donor with breast cancer. Some clones in this sample may be carry-over from other donors' samples.

This clonotype was recorded at least ten times. The genes are TRBV20-1 and TRBJ2-3, with a weak D call TRBD2 (6 bases). This CDR3 region has 14 residues. Trimming stripped 6 bases from V and 5 bases from J, with 18 bases between. Germline V CDR1 and CDR2: DFQATT, SNEGSKA (reference sequence). Here the CDR3 DNA reads TGCAGTGCCGACCCCCGGGAGTCTGAAGATACGCAGTATTTT. Translating gives CSADPRESEDTQYF.

In this sample, this clonotype turned up many times. The rearrangement joins TRBV10-3 to TRBJ2-7, with 8 bases fitting TRBD1. Trimming at V came to 6 bases and at J to 2 bases, leaving 9 bases not matched to a gene. Germline assignment: CDR1 ENHRY and CDR2 SYGVKD. The CDR3 spans 15 residues. CDR3 region: CAISQGAGTTYEQYF. The CDR3 nucleotides read TGTGCCATCAGCCAGGGGGCAGGTACAACCTACGAGCAGTACTTC.

The sample holds many counts of this clonotype. The V and J genes are TRBV11-2 and TRBJ2-7; 9 nucleotides align to TRBD2. Germline lookup yields CDR1 SGHAT and CDR2 FQNNGV. V lost 5 bases, J lost 5 bases, and 10 bases stayed unmatched. The length of the CDR3 is 15 residues. CDR3 protein: CASSPASSGVNEQYF. CDR3 nucleotide sequence: TGTGCCAGCAGCCCCGCTTCTAGCGGGGTCAACGAGCAGTACTTC.

At least ten counts were recorded for this clonotype. The chain recombines TRBV7-3 with TRBJ2-1; 8 nucleotides agree with TRBD2. V shed 4 bases and J 7 bases; nucleotides not matched to a gene: 3. Germline-derived CDR1 and CDR2 are SGHTA and FQGTGA. CDR3 length: 13 amino acids. In nucleotides, the CDR3 is TGTGCCAGCAGCTCCCGGGAGGGGAATGAGCAGTTCTTC. Protein product: CASSSREGNEQFF.

Concerning this clonotype itself: Since a much larger clone is just one base distant, this may be a read error. This chain joins TRBV7-3 and TRBJ1-5; D is unresolved. This CDR3 spans 15 amino acids. CDR1 is SGHTA and CDR2 is FQGTGA in the germline V gene. Trimming stripped 6 bases from V and 5 bases from J, with 17 bases between. This CDR3 is CASRSGVGKDQPQHF. CDR3 nucleotides: TGTGCCAGCAGGAGTGGGGTTGGGAAAGATCAGCCCCAGCATTTT.

The chain employs TRBV5-6 and TRBJ2-7; D is ambiguous. Germline assignment: CDR1 SGHDT and CDR2 YYEEEE. The CDR3 sequence is 13 residues long. V gave up 0 bases and J gave up 1 base, with 5 bases separating them. This chain's CDR3 is CASSLVGSYEQYF. The CDR3 nucleotides are TGTGCCAGCAGCTTGGTGGGTTCCTACGAGCAGTACTTC. The full variable domain, rest sourced from reference TRBV5-6 and TRBJ2-7, is DAGVTQSPTHLIKTRGQQVTLRCSPKSGHDTVSWYQQALGQGPQFIFQYYEEEERQRGNFPDRFSGHQFPNYSSELNVNALLLGDSALYLCASSLVGSYEQYFGPGTRLTVT.

Points on this clonotype: A read error may explain this, as a much larger clone is one base away. This sequence joins TRBV6-2 or TRBV6-3 and TRBJ2-7; no clear D. This CDR3 is 15 amino acids long. V lost 4 bases, J lost 5 bases, and 18 bases lay in between. The germline V gene encodes CDR1 MNHEY and CDR2 SVGEGT. CDR3 sequence: CASSLGPATRHEQYF. The CDR3 DNA follows: TGTGCCAGCAGTTTGGGCCCAGCGACCAGACACGAGCAGTACTTC.

This clonotype was picked up many times. The chain is built from TRBV6-1 and TRBJ2-1; TRBD1 agrees at 10 bases. V shed 4 bases and J 10 bases; nucleotides not matched to a gene: 7. CDR3 length: 14 amino acids. Germline V gene sequence: CDR1 MNHNS, CDR2 SASEGT. Written as DNA, the CDR3 is TGTGCCAGCAGTGCGACGACAGGGGGCCTAGAGCAGTTCTTC. Its translation is CASSATTGGLEQFF.

The genes are TRBV27 and TRBJ2-7; D gene uncertain. V lost 7 bases and J 2 bases, leaving 18 bases between the germline ends. The CDR3 totals 15 residues. The germline V gene encodes CDR1 MNHEY and CDR2 SMNVEV (reference sequence). The CDR3 DNA follows: TGTGCCAGCACCTTGGACGGATCGAGCGCCTACGAGCAGTACTTC. Translating it yields CASTLDGSSAYEQYF.

There are many counts of this clonotype. The chain joins TRBV5-6 to TRBJ2-7; D call uncertain. Trimming took off 5 bases at V and 2 bases at J, with 11 bases between the two ends. The CDR3 loop spans 13 amino acids. Looked up from germline, CDR1 is SGHDT and CDR2 is YYEEEE. CDR3 in DNA: TGTGCCAGCAGTTTTCAGAGAACCTACGAGCAGTACTTC. As protein: CASSFQRTYEQYF.

This clonotype was detected many times. The CDR3 reads CASSQDHYSYEQYF. The DNA of the CDR3 is TGTGCCAGCAGCCAAGATCACTACTCCTACGAGCAGTACTTC. This chain links TRBV4-2 with TRBJ2-7; D not resolved. CDR3 length: 14 residues. Germline loops: CDR1 LGHNA, CDR2 YNFKEQ. The ends were cut back, 0 bases at V and 0 bases at J, with 6 bases in the middle.

This clonotype was seen ten or more times. DNA of the CDR3: TGCAGTGCAGGGGTGGGCTCGGAGACCCAGTACTTC. The encoded protein is CSAGVGSETQYF. The gene calls are TRBV20-1 and TRBJ2-5; TRBD1 is a possible D gene (5 bases). Germline lookup yields CDR1 DFQATT and CDR2 SNEGSKA (reference sequence). The CDR3 covers 12 residues. Trimming took off 6 bases at V and 5 bases at J, with 13 bases between the two ends.

This clonotype was counted at least ten times. The genes are TRBV29-1 and TRBJ2-3, with unresolved D. Germline V gene lookup returns CDR1 SQVTM and CDR2 ANQGSEA. Deletions cut 3 bases from V and 1 base from J, with 5 bases between. The CDR3 has 12 amino acids. Here the CDR3 reads CSVDGGTDTQYF. The CDR3 nucleotides are TGCAGCGTTGACGGCGGCACAGATACGCAGTATTTT.

This chain joins TRBV28 and TRBJ2-5; 7 positions agree with TRBD2. The CDR3 length is 16 residues. Germline CDR1 and CDR2: MDHEN and SYDVKM. Trimming took 2 bases from V and 2 from J; bases not matched to a gene: 8. In DNA, the CDR3 is TGTGCCAGCAGTTTACTGCCGGGAGGTAGGCAAGAGACCCAGTACTTC. Protein product: CASSLLPGGRQETQYF.

This clonotype occurred many times. The chain recombines TRBV10-3 with TRBJ2-5; D may be TRBD2 (5 bases). Germline assignment: CDR1 ENHRY and CDR2 SYGVKD. The CDR3 is made up of 16 amino acids. The V and J ends lost 3 bases and 2 bases respectively, with 16 bases between them. The CDR3 is CAISEADLGWQETQYF. The DNA for the CDR3 is TGTGCCATCAGTGAAGCGGACTTGGGGTGGCAAGAGACCCAGTACTTC.

In regard to this clonotype: A much larger clone lies one base from this, so it may be a read error. The rearrangement joins TRBV7-2 to TRBJ2-7, with a tentative D call TRBD1 (6 bases). There are 15 residues in the CDR3. Germline lookup yields CDR1 SGHTA and CDR2 FQGNSA. The CDR3 DNA follows: TGTGCCAGCAGACTGAAGGGGGTCCGCTCCTGCGAGCAGTACTTC. It codes for CASRLKGVRSCEQYF. Together with reference TRBV7-2 and TRBJ2-7, the CDR3 gives the full variable domain: GAGVSQSPSNKVTEKGKDVELRCDPISGHTALYWYRQSLGQGLEFLIYFQGNSAPDKSGLPSDRFSAERTGGSVSTLTIQRTQQEDSAVYLCASRLKGVRSCEQYFGPGTRLTVT.

This clonotype was counted many times. One end of the junction is discordant with germline, which a read error may explain. CDR3 coding DNA: TGTGCCACCAGTGGGTACACAGATACGCAGTATTTT. Translating it yields CATSGYTDTQYF. The V call is TRBV28, the J call TRBJ2-3; D unresolved. CDR1 is MDHEN and CDR2 is SYDVKM in the germline V gene. There are 12 residues in the CDR3. Complete variable domain (other parts from reference TRBV28 and TRBJ2-3): DVKVTQSSRYLVKRTGEKVFLECVQDMDHENMFWYRQDPGLGLRLIYFSYDVKMKEKGDIPEGYSVSREKKERFSLILESASTNQTSMYLCATSGYTDTQYFGPGTRLTVL.

This clonotype was detected many times. V and J are TRBV7-8 and TRBJ2-1; D ambiguous. Trimming pared 1 base from V and 1 base from J, leaving 11 bases between. CDR3 length: 16 residues. Germline V gives CDR1 SGHVS, CDR2 FQNEAQ. Here the CDR3 DNA reads TGTGCCAGCAGCTTAGTTGTTGTGGTGTCCTACAATGAGCAGTTCTTC. Its translation is CASSLVVVVSYNEQFF.

The chain joins TRBV4-1 to TRBJ1-5; D may be TRBD1 (5 bases). Deletions cut 1 base from V and 0 bases from J, with 13 bases between. The CDR3 is 17 amino acids. Germline V gene lookup returns CDR1 MGHRA and CDR2 YSYEKL. The CDR3 loop is CASSQVGRQISNQPQHF. CDR3 DNA: TGCGCCAGCAGCCAAGTCGGAAGACAGATTAGCAATCAGCCCCAGCATTTT.

This clonotype was seen at least ten times. The CDR3 bases are TGTGCCAGCAGCCAAGAATCAGGGGGCACAGATACGCAGTATTTT. Translation gives CASSQESGGTDTQYF. V gene TRBV4-2 combines with J gene TRBJ2-3; maybe TRBD1 (6 bases). The germline CDR1 and CDR2 sequences are LGHNA and YNFKEQ. V dropped 0 bases and J dropped 1 base, with 8 bases sitting between them. This CDR3 has 15 residues.

This clonotype was detected ten times or more. The V call is TRBV12-3 or TRBV12-4, the J call TRBJ2-1, with 9 bases matching TRBD2. This CDR3 region has 17 residues. Germline trimming cut 2 bases from V and 5 bases from J; bases unmatched to any gene: 10. CDR3 sequence: CASSLTSGLALNNEQFF. The CDR3 bases are TGTGCCAGCAGTTTAACCTCGGGACTAGCACTTAACAATGAGCAGTTCTTC.

The chain joins TRBV28 to TRBJ2-5; the match to TRBD1 covers 8 bases. Germline lookup yields CDR1 MDHEN and CDR2 SYDVKM. Germline trimming cut 4 bases from V and 5 bases from J; bases unmatched to any gene: 12. The CDR3 is 16 amino acids. The CDR3 region is CASSSRTGWIGETQYF. The CDR3 DNA is TGTGCCAGCAGTTCCCGGACAGGGTGGATTGGGGAGACCCAGTACTTC.

About this clonotype: This may be a read error, as it is one base from a much larger clone. The chain uses TRBV6-1 and TRBJ1-2; 8 positions match TRBD1. Germline V gene sequence: CDR1 MNHNS, CDR2 SASEGT. There are 12 residues in the CDR3. The CDR3 DNA sequence: TGTGCCAGCAGGGCAGGGGGCTATGGCTACGCCTTC. Residues: CASRAGGYGYAF.

This clonotype was observed at least ten times. Written as DNA, the CDR3 is TGTGCCAGCAGCTTAAAATCTGGCTCCTACGAGCAGTACTTC. Translated, it gives CASSLKSGSYEQYF. V gene TRBV13 combines with J gene TRBJ2-7; no clear D. Between the trimmed V and J ends, which lost 2 bases and 0 bases, there was a span of 8 bases. CDR1 is PRHDT, CDR2 FYEKMQ, per germline (reference sequence). The CDR3 sequence is 14 residues long.

This clonotype was detected a few times. V usage is TRBV6-2 or TRBV6-3 and J usage is TRBJ2-4, with 9 positions matching TRBD1. Trimming cost V 2 bases and J 6 bases; bases outside gene matches: 5. The length of the CDR3 is 15 residues. The germline gives CDR1 MNHEY, CDR2 SVGEGT. CDR3 amino acids: CASSYRGQGGNIQYF. CDR3 DNA: TGTGCCAGCAGTTACCGGGGACAGGGAGGAAACATTCAGTACTTC.

This clonotype was detected a few times. V is TRBV6-1 and J is TRBJ2-1, with 7 bases matching TRBD2. V trimming: 9 bases; J trimming: 8 bases; junction bases outside the gene matches: 10. This CDR3 has 13 residues. Germline values: CDR1 MNHNS, CDR2 SASEGT. The CDR3 is CASSFRGRDEQFF. The CDR3 DNA is TGTGCCAGTTCCTTCCGGGGGAGGGATGAGCAGTTCTTC.

This clonotype came up many times. The rearrangement joins TRBV19 to TRBJ1-4; D unresolved. Trimming stripped 3 bases from V and 2 bases from J, with 7 bases between. There are 14 residues in the CDR3. Germline CDR1 and CDR2: LNHDA and SQIVND (reference sequence). CDR3 protein: CASSIDPTNEKLFF. CDR3 DNA: TGTGCCAGTAGTATCGACCCCACTAATGAAAAACTGTTTTTT.

This clonotype was seen at least ten times. This chain links TRBV7-9 with TRBJ2-2; D unclear. The CDR3 is made up of 15 amino acids. Per the germline V gene, CDR1 is SEHNR and CDR2 is FQNEAQ (reference sequence). V shed 1 base and J shed 0 bases, with 6 bases lying between them. The CDR3 nucleotides read TGTGCCAGCAGCTTAGTCGCAGCGAACACCGGGGAGCTGTTTTTT. Translating it yields CASSLVAANTGELFF. The complete variable domain, with remaining parts taken from reference TRBV7-9 and TRBJ2-2, reads DTGVSQNPRHKITKRGQNVTFRCDPISEHNRLYWYRQTLGQGPEFLTYFQNEAQLEKSRLLSDRFSAERPKGSFSTLEIQRTEQGDSAMYLCASSLVAANTGELFFGEGSRLTVL.

The table lists this clonotype with many counts. This chain joins TRBV24-1 and TRBJ2-7; D remains unclear. This CDR3 contains 14 residues. Germline V gives CDR1 KGHDR, CDR2 SFDVKD. Trimming removed 3 bases at V and 6 bases at J, with 14 bases between. CDR3 loop: CATSDPWADAEQYF. In DNA form, the CDR3 reads TGTGCCACCAGTGATCCATGGGCTGACGCCGAGCAGTACTTC.